This T cell receptor (beta chain) was recorded in a study of beta chain features in type 1 diabetes. Overall study findings and caveats: When Type 1 diabetes patients were examined, their TCRB CDR3s proved moderately but significantly shorter in all four CD4+ subsets. PCR might preferentially amplify shorter templates, equally in patients and controls. Small HLA sub-analyses could not settle whether HLA shapes TCRB rearrangement.

The authors reverse transcribed all of the isolated RNA, so sequencing captured expressed TCRB transcripts. Clones were read by immunoSEQ multiplex PCR, and TCRdb kept only the in-frame ones, dropping some. The sample has 150,000 to 190,000 clones, under 13% seen once. As regards this clone: Its antigen is not known.

CDR3 size: 14 residues. Germline V gene lookup returns CDR1 SGHVS and CDR2 FQNEAQ. Trimming took 7 bases from V and 9 from J, leaving 19 bases between them. Every single donor gave one heparinised blood draw, and these averaged around 110 mL. The sequenced sample was central memory CD4+ T cells from blood. The TCR originated in a man aged 30-40 years with type 1 diabetes. The chain carries TRBV7-8 and TRBJ2-1, with D unresolved. DNA of the CDR3: TGTGCCAGCACCCTTTCCTTGAGATCGGGTGAGCAGTTCTTC. It encodes CASTLSLRSGEQFF.